The following is a TCR beta chain sequence with its context. Unique molecular identifiers were built into the TCRbeta library. TCRdb used MiXCR to reprocess the PCR reads, holding one entry per CDR3 protein. The table has roughly 500,000 distinct CDR3 sequences, roughly a tenth seen once; the top ten hold about 2%. The sample belongs to a study of T-cell reconstitution after alpha-beta-depleted transplantation in children. This CDR3 is 15 amino acids long. J was trimmed by 6 bases and V by 4 bases; bases with no gene match: 7. Germline values: CDR1 LGHNA, CDR2 YSLEER. The rearrangement links TRBV4-3 to TRBJ2-3; 10 nucleotides align to TRBD1. Sequenced material: PBMCs, taken before TCRalphabeta/CD19-depleted stem cell transplant. This TCR derives from a child aged 2 to 10 with inherited bone marrow failure, due to receive a stem cell transplant. CDR3 in amino acids: CASSPGDRGLDTQYF. The DNA for the CDR3 is TGCGCCAGCAGCCCAGGGGACAGGGGACTGGATACGCAGTATTTT.